This T cell receptor beta chain was retrieved from a study of human T cells and chemical hapten exposure. As for the study in general: Per-sample TCR yield variation was attributed mainly to small pooled library volume differences. Study-wide points: Patch test score was positively correlated with the counts of PT1 expanded TCRs. Sensitizing to DPC left TCRs with a frequency above 1 in 1000 unaltered.

This clonotype was counted many times. The antigen is undetermined. Via MiXCR, TCRdb re-called the RACE reads, giving one row per CDR3 protein. The table records 95,000 to 100,000 distinct CDR3 sequences, around an eighth of them present only once. This sample's time point: patch test 1, 2 weeks after DPC sensitization. Treatment defined: therapeutic diphenylcyclopropenone sensitization with weekly scalp DPC. Trimming shortened V by 0 bases and J by 12 bases, and 9 bases separated the two germline ends. The CDR3 consists of 12 residues. The germline V gene encodes CDR1 SGHAT and CDR2 FQNNGV. The material sequenced was whole blood, taken in connection with sensitization to the hapten diphenylcyclopropenone (DPC). This TCR was sampled from a woman between 35 and 50 years old with alopecia areata. Some clones in this sample may be carry-over from other donors' samples. The V and J genes are TRBV11-2 and TRBJ2-1, with a weak D call TRBD2 (6 bases). The CDR3 spells CASSLEYSGQFF. CDR3 in DNA: TGTGCCAGCAGCTTAGAGTATAGCGGGCAGTTCTTC.